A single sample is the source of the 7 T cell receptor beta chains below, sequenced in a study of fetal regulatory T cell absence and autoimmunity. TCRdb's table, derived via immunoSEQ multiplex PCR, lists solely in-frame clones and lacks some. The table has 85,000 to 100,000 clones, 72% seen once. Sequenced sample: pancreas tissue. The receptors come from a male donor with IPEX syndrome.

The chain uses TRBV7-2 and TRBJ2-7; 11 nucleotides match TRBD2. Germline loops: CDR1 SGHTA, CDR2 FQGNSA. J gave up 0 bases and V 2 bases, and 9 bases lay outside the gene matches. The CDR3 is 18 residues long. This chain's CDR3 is CASSLHPGTSGLSYEQYF. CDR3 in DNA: TGTGCCAGCAGCTTACACCCAGGGACTAGCGGACTCTCCTACGAGCAGTACTTC.

CDR3 amino acids: CASNRGMIGYTF. DNA of the CDR3: TGTGCCAGCAACCGGGGGATGATTGGCTACACCTTC. V is TRBV9 and J is TRBJ1-2, with D possibly matching TRBD1 (5 bases). The germline CDR1 and CDR2 sequences are SGDLS and YYNGEE. The CDR3 runs 12 residues. The V and J ends lost 6 bases and 7 bases respectively, with 13 bases between them.

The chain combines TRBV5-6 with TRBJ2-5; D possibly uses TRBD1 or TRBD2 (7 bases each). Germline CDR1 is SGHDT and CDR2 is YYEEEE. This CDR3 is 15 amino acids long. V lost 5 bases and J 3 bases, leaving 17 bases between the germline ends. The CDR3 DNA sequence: TGTGCCAGCAGGTCAGCGGGACAGTTTGAAGAGACCCAGTACTTC. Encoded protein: CASRSAGQFEETQYF.

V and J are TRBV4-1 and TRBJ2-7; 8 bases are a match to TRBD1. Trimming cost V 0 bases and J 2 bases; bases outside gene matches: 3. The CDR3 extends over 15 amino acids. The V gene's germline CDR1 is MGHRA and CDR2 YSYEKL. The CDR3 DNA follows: TGCGCCAGCAGCCAAGAACCACAGGGGGCCTACGAGCAGTACTTC. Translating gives CASSQEPQGAYEQYF.

CDR3 DNA: TGCGCCAGCAGCCAAGGGCTAGCGGGGGGTCTAGACTACGAGCAGTACTTC. It translates to CASSQGLAGGLDYEQYF. The chain uses TRBV4-1 and TRBJ2-7; 11 nucleotides agree with TRBD2. Germline lookup yields CDR1 MGHRA and CDR2 YSYEKL. J lost 3 bases, V lost 1 base, and 8 bases had no gene match. This CDR3 has 17 residues.

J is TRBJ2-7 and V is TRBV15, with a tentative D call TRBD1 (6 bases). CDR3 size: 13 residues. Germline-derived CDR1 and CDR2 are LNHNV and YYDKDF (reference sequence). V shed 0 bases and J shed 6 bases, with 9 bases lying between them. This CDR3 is CATSRDRGGEQYF. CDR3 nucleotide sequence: TGTGCCACCAGCAGAGACAGGGGCGGCGAGCAGTACTTC.

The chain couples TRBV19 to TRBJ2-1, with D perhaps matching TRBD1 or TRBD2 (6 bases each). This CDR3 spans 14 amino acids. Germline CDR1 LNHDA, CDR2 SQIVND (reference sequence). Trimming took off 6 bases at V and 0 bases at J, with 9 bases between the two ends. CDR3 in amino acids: CASREGGSYNEQFF. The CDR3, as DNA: TGTGCCAGTAGGGAGGGGGGCTCCTACAATGAGCAGTTCTTC.